Ten or more counts support the clone carrying this T cell receptor beta chain. Antigen unknown. This record comes from a study of T-cell memory formation after mild COVID-19. Overall study: Clusters of TCRs were largely donor specific.

CDR3 length: 15 amino acids. V was cut by 7 bases and J by 3 bases, with 18 bases left in between. The germline V gene encodes CDR1 MNHEY and CDR2 SVGAGI. Libraries for TCRalpha and TCRbeta carried sample barcodes and unique molecular identifiers via 5'RACE. One entry per CDR3 protein, called by TCRdb with MiXCR from the 5' RACE reads. The sample records 250,000 to 300,000 distinct CDR3 sequences, 16% being singletons. Study conclusions and caveats: Certain responding clones were present in pre-infection memory, suggesting participation of cross-reactive memory.

Sample: PBMCs or a T cell subset sorted from them (not recorded which). This chain joins TRBV6-5 and TRBJ1-1; D might be TRBD1 (6 bases). The clonotype comes from a man between 18 and 35 years old who had mild COVID-19 (a few samples of this study predate the infection). Cell type and time point are not known. The CDR3 protein is CASTPRPTGHTEAFF. In DNA, the CDR3 is TGTGCCAGCACCCCAAGACCCACAGGGCACACTGAAGCTTTCTTT.